The entry below gives a single T cell receptor (beta chain) sequence along with its context. The length of the CDR3 is 14 residues. The V segment lost 9 bases and the J segment 0 bases; nucleotides outside the gene matches: 5. Looked up from germline, CDR1 is MNHNS and CDR2 is SASEGT. The data originate from a study of Graves' ophthalmopathy and Graves' hyperthyroidism. Study details: Peripheral blood collection took place at initial diagnosis, before any treatment.

Amplification of TCR beta CDR3 regions used RNA transcripts. Scientists carried out first-round RT-PCR using HTBI primers and then a second-round multiplex PCR. A single record per CDR3 protein comes from TCRdb applying MiXCR to the multiplex PCR reads. This table has hundreds of thousands of distinct CDR3 sequences, over 20% appearing once. No ophthalmopathy within 18 months of follow-up signified stable hyperthyroidism. Pregnant or lactating patients and those with other autoimmune diseases or uncontrolled infections were excluded. The chain links TRBV6-1 to TRBJ2-5; TRBD2 agrees at 9 bases. The specimen was peripheral blood. This sequence was found in a woman aged 18-30 years with stable Graves' hyperthyroidism. Some clones in this sample may be carry-over from other donors' samples. CDR3 amino acids: CASGGGGDQETQYF. The CDR3 region has the DNA TGTGCCAGTGGGGGCGGGGGGGACCAAGAGACCCAGTACTTC.